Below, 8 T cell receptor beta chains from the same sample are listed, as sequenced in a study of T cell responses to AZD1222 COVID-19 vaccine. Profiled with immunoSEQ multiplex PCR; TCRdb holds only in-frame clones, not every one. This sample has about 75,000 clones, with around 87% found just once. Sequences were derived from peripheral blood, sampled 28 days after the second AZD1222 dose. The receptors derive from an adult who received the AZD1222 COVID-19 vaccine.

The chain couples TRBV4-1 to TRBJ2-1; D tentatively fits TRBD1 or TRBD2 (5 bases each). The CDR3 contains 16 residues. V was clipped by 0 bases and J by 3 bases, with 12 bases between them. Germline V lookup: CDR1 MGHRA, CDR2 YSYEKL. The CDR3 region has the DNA TGCGCCAGCAGCCAAGATGCTGGGACGGGCTACAATGAGCAGTTCTTC. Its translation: CASSQDAGTGYNEQFF.

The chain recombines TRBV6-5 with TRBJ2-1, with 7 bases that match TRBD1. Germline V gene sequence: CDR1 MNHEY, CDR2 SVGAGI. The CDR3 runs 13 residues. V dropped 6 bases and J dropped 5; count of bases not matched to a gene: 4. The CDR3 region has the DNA TGTGCCAGCAGACGACAGGGAGACAATGAGCAGTTCTTC. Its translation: CASRRQGDNEQFF.

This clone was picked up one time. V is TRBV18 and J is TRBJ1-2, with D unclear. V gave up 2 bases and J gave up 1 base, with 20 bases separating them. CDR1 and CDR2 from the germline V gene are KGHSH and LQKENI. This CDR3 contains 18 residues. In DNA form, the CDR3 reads TGTGCCAGCTCACCAACGGCGGTGGGAGGATTCAATAACTATGGCTACACCTTC. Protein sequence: CASSPTAVGGFNNYGYTF.

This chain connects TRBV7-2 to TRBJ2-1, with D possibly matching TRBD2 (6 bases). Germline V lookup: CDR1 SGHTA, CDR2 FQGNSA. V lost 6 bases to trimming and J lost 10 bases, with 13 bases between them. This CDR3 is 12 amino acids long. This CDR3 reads CASRPRGMEQFF. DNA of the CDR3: TGTGCCAGCAGACCCCGGGGGATGGAGCAGTTCTTC.

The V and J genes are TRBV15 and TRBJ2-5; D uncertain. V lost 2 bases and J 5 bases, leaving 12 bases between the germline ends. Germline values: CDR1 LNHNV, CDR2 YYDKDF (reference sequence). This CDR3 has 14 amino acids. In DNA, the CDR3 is TGTGCCACCAGCAGACCTGAGGCAAGTGAGACCCAGTACTTC. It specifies CATSRPEASETQYF.

In DNA, the CDR3 is TGTGCCAGCAGTTTCAGCACAGATACGCAGTATTTT. As protein: CASSFSTDTQYF. The rearrangement joins TRBV28 to TRBJ2-3; D uncertain. There are 12 residues in the CDR3. Trimming removed 3 bases at V and 0 bases at J, with 1 base between. From germline, CDR1 is MDHEN and CDR2 SYDVKM.

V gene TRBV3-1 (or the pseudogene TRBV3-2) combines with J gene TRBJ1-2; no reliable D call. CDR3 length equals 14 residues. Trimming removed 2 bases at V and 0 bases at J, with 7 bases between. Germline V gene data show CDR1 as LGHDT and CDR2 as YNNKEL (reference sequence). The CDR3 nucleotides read TGTGCCAGCAGCCAAAGGGTTTCTAACTATGGCTACACCTTC. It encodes CASSQRVSNYGYTF.

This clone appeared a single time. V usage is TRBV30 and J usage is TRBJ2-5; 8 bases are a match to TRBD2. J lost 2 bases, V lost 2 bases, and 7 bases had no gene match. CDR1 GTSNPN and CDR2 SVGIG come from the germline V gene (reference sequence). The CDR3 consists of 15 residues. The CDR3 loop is CAWSSSGGPQETQYF. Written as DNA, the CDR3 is TGTGCCTGGAGTTCCAGCGGGGGACCTCAAGAGACCCAGTACTTC. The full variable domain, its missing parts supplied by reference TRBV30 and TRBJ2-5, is SQTIHQWPATLVQPVGSPLSLECTVEGTSNPNLYWYRQAAGRGLQLLFYSVGIGQISSEVPQNLSASRPQDRQFILSSKKLLLSDSGFYLCAWSSSGGPQETQYFGPGTRLLVL.